Below, one T cell receptor (beta chain) is given with its context. This record belongs to a study of CD8 T cells in Susac syndrome. The multiple sclerosis control group was made up of treatment-naive patients with stable or active relapsing-remitting disease. TEMRA cells were FACS-enriched and CD8+ and CD4+ T cells negatively isolated. The RNA input was roughly 0.45 to 1 ug, and it was reverse transcribed with random hexamers. Multiplex immunoSEQ PCR targeted 54 Vbeta and 13 Jbeta TCR beta segments. Each CDR3 protein is one row after TCRdb ran MiXCR on the immunoSEQ multiplex PCR reads. The sample records 150,000 to 200,000 distinct CDR3 sequences, under 95% being singletons. Sequenced input: CD4+ T cells from PBMCs. The sequence was collected from a human donor with multiple sclerosis.

In DNA form, the CDR3 reads TGTGCCAGCAGTCCCGAGGGAGGCGAGCAGTACTTC. Protein sequence: CASSPEGGEQYF. The chain combines TRBV2 with TRBJ2-7; D might be TRBD2 (6 bases). This CDR3 comprises 12 residues. Germline V gene data show CDR1 as SNHLY and CDR2 as FYNNEI. Trimming shortened V by 5 bases and J by 6 bases, and 11 bases separated the two germline ends.